One sample yielded the 32 T cell receptor beta chains listed below, sequenced in a study of CD8 T cells in Susac syndrome. With random hexamers, reverse transcription was performed on about 0.5 to 1 ug of RNA. TCRdb reprocessed the immunoSEQ multiplex PCR reads via MiXCR and lists one record per CDR3 protein. The sample comprises fewer than 85,000 distinct CDR3 sequences, roughly 94% of which are singletons, and about 0.45% rests with the top ten. Source material: CD8+ T cells from PBMCs. The receptors were gathered from a human donor with Susac syndrome.

The CDR3 region is CASSLGSTYEQYF. CDR3 DNA: TGTGCCAGCAGCTTGGGATCAACCTACGAGCAGTACTTC. This chain joins TRBV5-6 and TRBJ2-7; no definite D call. V was cut by 0 bases and J by 2 bases, with 6 bases left in between. Germline V CDR1 and CDR2: SGHDT, YYEEEE. CDR3 length: 13 residues.

The gene calls are TRBV20-1 and TRBJ2-5, with a weak D call TRBD2 (6 bases). Germline V gene sequence: CDR1 DFQATT, CDR2 SNEGSKA (reference sequence). The CDR3 is made up of 15 amino acids. Trimming shortened V by 2 bases and J by 1 base, and 14 bases separated the two germline ends. The CDR3 bases are TGCAGTGCTAGACGGGCTTGGGACTTCCAAGAGACCCAGTACTTC. Residues: CSARRAWDFQETQYF.

The rearrangement links TRBV27 to TRBJ2-7; D uncertain. Germline values: CDR1 MNHEY, CDR2 SMNVEV (reference sequence). The CDR3 is 12 residues long. V dropped 6 bases and J dropped 7 bases, with 13 bases sitting between them. CDR3 nucleotides: TGTGCCAGCAGGGGCCCCGGCTGGGAGCAGTACTTC. Its protein product is CASRGPGWEQYF.

The gene calls are TRBV29-1 and TRBJ2-1, with TRBD2 identical over 7 bases. CDR1 is SQVTM and CDR2 is ANQGSEA in the germline V gene. Losses at the gene ends were 7 bases for V and 3 bases for J; bases not matched to a gene: 6. This CDR3 region has 13 residues. The CDR3 DNA reads TGCAGCGCCTGGGCTAGCGGCTACAATGAGCAGTTCTTC. Translated, it gives CSAWASGYNEQFF.

The V and J genes are TRBV29-1 and TRBJ2-7, with TRBD1 identical over 7 bases. Germline values: CDR1 SQVTM, CDR2 ANQGSEA. This CDR3 comprises 14 residues. J was trimmed by 0 bases and V by 4 bases; bases with no gene match: 6. CDR3 region: CSVVRGDSSYEQYF. The CDR3 DNA reads TGCAGCGTTGTAAGAGGGGACAGCTCCTACGAGCAGTACTTC.

The rearrangement links TRBV12-5 to TRBJ1-1; maybe TRBD1 (6 bases). CDR1 is LGHNT, CDR2 FRNRAP, per germline. The CDR3 is 15 amino acids. Trimming cost V 2 bases and J 1 base, with 11 bases left between them. CDR3 region: CASGLPTGTNTEAFF. For the CDR3, the DNA is TGTGCTAGTGGTTTGCCCACAGGGACGAACACTGAAGCTTTCTTT.

The chain is built from TRBV29-1 and TRBJ1-1, with D unresolved. There are 13 residues in the CDR3. The germline V gene has CDR1 SQVTM and CDR2 ANQGSEA. Trimming removed 7 bases from V and 1 base from J, with 13 bases in between. The CDR3: CSALTESNTEAFF. CDR3 sequence (DNA): TGCAGCGCCTTAACAGAGTCGAACACTGAAGCTTTCTTT.

The chain combines TRBV10-2 with TRBJ2-5, with D possibly being TRBD1 (5 bases). The germline V and J ends were trimmed by 2 bases and 5 bases, with 6 bases remaining between them. CDR3 length: 12 amino acids. Per germline, CDR1 WSHSY and CDR2 SAAADI. In nucleotides, the CDR3 is TGCGCCAGCAGTGAGGACAGTGAGACCCAGTACTTC. It yields the protein CASSEDSETQYF.

The chain has TRBV18 and TRBJ2-6, with D possibly being TRBD1 (6 bases). CDR3 length equals 17 residues. Trimming took 6 bases from V and 0 from J, leaving 15 bases between them. In germline, CDR1 is KGHSH, CDR2 LQKENI. CDR3 nucleotide sequence: TGTGCCAGCTCGGTAGGACAGCCCTACTCTGGGGCCAACGTCCTGACTTTC. This translates into CASSVGQPYSGANVLTF. The full variable domain, rest sourced from reference TRBV18 and TRBJ2-6, is NAGVMQNPRHLVRRRGQEARLRCSPMKGHSHVYWYRQLPEEGLKFMVYLQKENIIDESGMPKERFSAEFPKEGPSILRIQQVVRGDSAAYFCASSVGQPYSGANVLTFGAGSRLTVL.

This clonotype showed up just once. V and J are TRBV25-1 and TRBJ2-7; D remains ambiguous. CDR1 MGHDK and CDR2 SYGVNS come from the germline V gene. The V end lost 1 base, the J end lost 0 bases, and 13 bases lay between the germline ends. CDR3 length: 16 residues. The CDR3 DNA reads as TGTGCCAGCAGTGAATTGGAAGGGCAGGTCTCCTACGAGCAGTACTTC. This gives the protein CASSELEGQVSYEQYF.

The V call is TRBV2, the J call TRBJ1-5; no definite D call. Germline CDR1 SNHLY, CDR2 FYNNEI. Between the trimmed V and J ends, which lost 7 bases and 5 bases, there was a span of 9 bases. The CDR3 length is 12 residues. The CDR3 region is CASKFGDQPQHF. The CDR3 nucleotides are TGTGCCAGCAAATTTGGGGATCAGCCCCAGCATTTT.

The genes are TRBV4-2 and TRBJ2-1; tentative D call: TRBD2 (6 bases). The V end lost 3 bases, the J end lost 7 bases, and 13 bases lay between the germline ends. CDR1 is LGHNA, CDR2 YNFKEQ, per germline. This CDR3 is built from 14 residues. CDR3 coding DNA: TGTGCCAGCAGCCATACTGGGGGGTTGAATGAGCAGTTCTTC. Amino acids: CASSHTGGLNEQFF.

The chain employs TRBV9 and TRBJ1-3; weak D call: TRBD1 (6 bases). The CDR3 consists of 14 residues. CDR1 is SGDLS, CDR2 YYNGEE, per germline. V was cut by 0 bases and J by 2 bases, with 6 bases left in between. The CDR3 is CASSVAGAGNTIYF. In nucleotides, the CDR3 is TGTGCCAGCAGCGTAGCAGGGGCTGGAAACACCATATATTTT. The full variable domain, with the rest looked up from reference TRBV9 and TRBJ1-3, is DSGVTQTPKHLITATGQRVTLRCSPRSGDLSVYWYQQSLDQGLQFLIQYYNGEERAKGNILERFSAQQFPDLHSELNLSSLELGDSALYFCASSVAGAGNTIYFGEGSWLTVV.

CDR3 in DNA: TGTGCCAGCAGTTCAACTAGCGTCGAGACCCAGTACTTC. Its translation is CASSSTSVETQYF. The chain is built from TRBV27 and TRBJ2-5; 7 bases map to TRBD2. The CDR3 has 13 residues. Trimming at V came to 4 bases and at J to 5 bases, leaving 4 bases not matched to a gene. Germline loops: CDR1 MNHEY, CDR2 SMNVEV (reference sequence).

J is TRBJ1-1 and V is TRBV20-1; possible D gene TRBD1, 5 bases. The CDR3 length is 15 residues. The ends were cut back, 1 base at V and 4 bases at J, with 16 bases in the middle. CDR1 DFQATT and CDR2 SNEGSKA come from the germline V gene (reference sequence). CDR3 loop: CSARGWGELSTEAFF. The DNA of the CDR3 is TGCAGTGCTAGAGGGTGGGGGGAGTTGTCCACTGAAGCTTTCTTT.

This chain joins TRBV20-1 and TRBJ1-1; D perhaps matches TRBD1 (5 bases). The V end lost 5 bases, the J end lost 4 bases, and 14 bases lay between the germline ends. There are 13 residues in the CDR3. Per germline, CDR1 DFQATT and CDR2 SNEGSKA (reference sequence). CDR3 nucleotides: TGCAGTGCTCGCGGGGGGGAAGTCACTGAAGCTTTCTTT. Translation: CSARGGEVTEAFF.

The J gene is TRBJ2-7, the V gene TRBV3-1, with 9 nucleotides matching TRBD2. Germline CDR1 LGHDT, CDR2 YNNKEL (reference sequence). Trimming took 4 bases from V and 3 from J; bases not matched to a gene: 4. CDR3 length: 14 residues. The CDR3 spells CASSPTSGDYEQYF. The CDR3 DNA sequence: TGTGCCAGCAGCCCGACTAGCGGCGACTACGAGCAGTACTTC.

This rearrangement joins TRBV20-1 to TRBJ2-5; the match to TRBD2 covers 9 bases. V dropped 3 bases and J dropped 7; count of bases not matched to a gene: 6. Germline CDR1 and CDR2: DFQATT and SNEGSKA (reference sequence). This CDR3 is 13 amino acids long. CDR3 region: CSARAGGGTTQYF. CDR3 DNA sequence: TGCAGTGCTAGGGCGGGAGGGGGGACGACCCAGTACTTC.

The V and J genes are TRBV28 and TRBJ1-5; D is undetermined. The CDR3 is made up of 15 amino acids. Trimming cost V 5 bases and J 0 bases, with 11 bases left between them. Germline V gives CDR1 MDHEN, CDR2 SYDVKM. The CDR3 spells CASSPGSYSNQPQHF. In nucleotides, the CDR3 is TGTGCCAGCAGTCCGGGGAGTTATAGCAATCAGCCCCAGCATTTT.

This clonotype was recorded once. The V gene is TRBV20-1, the J gene TRBJ2-7; 10 positions match TRBD2. The CDR3 length is 15 residues. The V gene's germline CDR1 is DFQATT and CDR2 SNEGSKA (reference sequence). V shed 0 bases, J shed 3 bases, and the junction held 5 bases outside the gene matches. The CDR3 DNA sequence: TGCAGTGCTAGAGACGCGACTAGCGGGTACTACGAGCAGTACTTC. Residues: CSARDATSGYYEQYF.

This clonotype was recorded only once. The J gene is TRBJ2-1, the V gene TRBV12-3 or TRBV12-4, with 7 bases fitting TRBD2. The junction had 6 bases not matched to a gene; V was cut back by 2 bases and J by 8 bases. The CDR3 is made up of 14 amino acids. The CDR3 is CASSLWGTKDEQFF. Here the CDR3 DNA reads TGTGCCAGCAGTTTATGGGGGACTAAGGATGAGCAGTTCTTC.

The sample holds one count of this clonotype. CDR3 amino acids: CASHRDSQETQYF. The DNA for the CDR3 is TGTGCCAGCCACCGGGACTCCCAAGAGACCCAGTACTTC. This sequence joins TRBV18 and TRBJ2-5, with D maybe TRBD2 (6 bases). Germline V gene data show CDR1 as KGHSH and CDR2 as LQKENI. The germline V and J ends were trimmed by 8 bases and 1 base, with 11 bases remaining between them. This CDR3 has 13 amino acids.

The CDR3 DNA sequence: TGTGCCAGCAGCTTATTACAGGCCCCATATACGCAGTATTTT. It yields the protein CASSLLQAPYTQYF. V and J are TRBV13 and TRBJ2-3, with D maybe TRBD1 (5 bases). Germline V gene sequence: CDR1 PRHDT, CDR2 FYEKMQ (reference sequence). Trimming removed 2 bases from V and 7 bases from J, with 13 bases in between. The CDR3 is 14 residues long.

This chain joins TRBV27 and TRBJ2-1; 12 nucleotides line up with TRBD2. Germline V gene lookup returns CDR1 MNHEY and CDR2 SMNVEV (reference sequence). The CDR3 sequence is 15 residues long. J lost 5 bases, V lost 6 bases, and 5 bases had no gene match. The CDR3 sequence is CASRDGLAGNNEQFF. As DNA, the CDR3 is TGTGCCAGCAGGGACGGACTAGCGGGGAACAATGAGCAGTTCTTC.

The V gene is TRBV6-6, the J gene TRBJ2-5; D not resolved. V lost 6 bases and J lost 5, with 16 bases in between. Looked up from germline, CDR1 is MNHNY and CDR2 is SVGAGI (reference sequence). The CDR3 spans 14 residues. This CDR3 reads CASSHRADMETQYF. Written as DNA, the CDR3 is TGTGCCAGCAGCCATAGGGCTGACATGGAGACCCAGTACTTC.

The chain has TRBV20-1 and TRBJ2-1, with TRBD2 identical over 8 bases. Germline V CDR1 and CDR2: DFQATT, SNEGSKA (reference sequence). V gave up 0 bases and J gave up 8 bases; unmatched junction bases: 9. There are 15 residues in the CDR3. CDR3: CSARDPGLVGDEQFF. The CDR3, as DNA: TGCAGTGCTAGAGATCCGGGACTAGTCGGCGATGAGCAGTTCTTC.

The V gene is TRBV6-4, the J gene TRBJ2-1, with 13 bases that match TRBD2. The CDR3 runs 15 residues. V was clipped by 9 bases and J by 8 bases; unmatched bases: 10. CDR1 and CDR2 (germline): MRHNA, SNTAGT. CDR3 sequence reads: CASSTGTSGMDEQFF. Written as DNA, the CDR3 is TGTGCCAGTTCAACCGGGACTAGCGGGATGGATGAGCAGTTCTTC.

The J gene is TRBJ2-7, the V gene TRBV29-1; 10 bases map to TRBD2. Trimming took 2 bases from V and 3 from J; bases not matched to a gene: 4. There are 14 residues in the CDR3. Germline CDR1 SQVTM, CDR2 ANQGSEA. The CDR3 sequence: CSVEFPSGSYEQYF. CDR3 coding DNA: TGCAGCGTTGAATTCCCTAGCGGGAGCTACGAGCAGTACTTC.

The chain uses TRBV6-2 or TRBV6-3 and TRBJ2-7; no reliable D call. This CDR3 is 16 amino acids long. Germline loops: CDR1 MNHEY, CDR2 SVGEGT. The V end lost 2 bases, the J end lost 1 base, and 15 bases lay between the germline ends. The CDR3: CASSYNLWASSYEQYF. The CDR3 DNA reads TGTGCCAGCAGTTACAATCTCTGGGCGTCTTCCTACGAGCAGTACTTC.

The chain couples TRBV4-2 to TRBJ2-3, with 7 positions matching TRBD2. V shed 1 base, J shed 0 bases, and the junction held 7 bases outside the gene matches. This CDR3 spans 17 amino acids. Germline CDR1 reads LGHNA; CDR2 reads YNFKEQ. CDR3 DNA: TGTGCCAGCAGCCAAGCCAGCGGGGTACCTAGCACAGATACGCAGTATTTT. It specifies CASSQASGVPSTDTQYF.

The V call is TRBV5-6, the J call TRBJ2-5; D ambiguous. CDR1 is SGHDT, CDR2 YYEEEE, per germline. Trimming took 1 base from V and 5 from J, leaving 3 bases between them. The CDR3 is made up of 11 amino acids. CDR3 coding DNA: TGTGCCAGCAGCTTGATGGAGACCCAGTACTTC. The encoded protein is CASSLMETQYF.

The chain links TRBV15 to TRBJ2-4, with 7 bases that match TRBD2. V shed 0 bases, J shed 9 bases, and the junction held 17 bases outside the gene matches. This CDR3 has 18 residues. The germline V gene has CDR1 LNHNV and CDR2 YYDKDF (reference sequence). For the CDR3, the DNA is TGTGCCACCAGCAGAGATCTAGCTGCGGGAGTCAGCATGGGCATTCAGTACTTC. It specifies CATSRDLAAGVSMGIQYF.